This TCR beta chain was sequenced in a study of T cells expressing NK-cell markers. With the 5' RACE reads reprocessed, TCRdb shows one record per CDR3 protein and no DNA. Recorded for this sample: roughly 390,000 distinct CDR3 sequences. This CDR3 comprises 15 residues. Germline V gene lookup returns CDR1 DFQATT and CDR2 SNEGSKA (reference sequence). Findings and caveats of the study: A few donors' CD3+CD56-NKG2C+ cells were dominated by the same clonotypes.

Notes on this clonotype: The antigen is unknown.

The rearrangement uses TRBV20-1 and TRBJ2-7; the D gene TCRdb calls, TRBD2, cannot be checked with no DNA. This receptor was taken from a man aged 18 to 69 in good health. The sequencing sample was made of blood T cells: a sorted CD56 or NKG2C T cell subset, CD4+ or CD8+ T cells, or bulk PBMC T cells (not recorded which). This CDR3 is CSARDAGLAGYEQYF.